The 29 T cell receptor beta chains listed next were all sequenced from one sample in a study of human thymus T cells (dated by TCRdb to between 2020 and 2021). The protocol used for the library was the immunoSEQ multiplex PCR assay. Not all clones reach the TCRdb copy of this immuneACCESS table, which keeps in-frame sequences only. Checked studies attribute under half of the gap to unresolved V genes and leave the rest unexplained. The sample yields about 78,000 clones; roughly 97% were counted once. The ten biggest clones cover roughly 0.03% of the sample. The thymus tissue came from surgical resects taken out during corrective cardiac surgery. The sample consisted of thymus tissue. The source is a boy under two years old with a congenital heart defect but otherwise immunologically healthy.

The V and J genes are TRBV19 and TRBJ1-2; maybe TRBD1 (5 bases). CDR1 LNHDA and CDR2 SQIVND come from the germline V gene (reference sequence). The CDR3 covers 14 residues. V was shortened by 6 bases and J by 6 bases, with 17 bases between the two germline ends. CDR3 sequence: CASRVGVRTDGYTF. CDR3 in DNA: TGTGCCAGTAGAGTGGGGGTTCGGACGGATGGCTACACCTTC.

V is TRBV21-1 and J is TRBJ1-2. TRBV21-1 is a listed pseudogene. The length of the CDR3 is 24 residues. The CDR3 DNA follows: TGTGCCAGCAGCAAATTTTGTTGTACGATACGGATCGCCCTTTCGAGGTATGGCCCTTATGGCTACACCTTC. Encoded protein: CASSKFCCTIRIALSRYGPYGYTF.

V usage is TRBV10-2 and J usage is TRBJ1-4; 8 bases are a match to TRBD1. This CDR3 contains 17 residues. The V gene end was trimmed by 3 bases and the J gene end by 1 base; junction bases not matched to a gene: 7. Germline values: CDR1 WSHSY, CDR2 SAAADI. In DNA form, the CDR3 reads TGCGCCAGCAGTGAAGGGACCACAGGGGGAACTAATGAAAAACTGTTTTTT. It is translated as CASSEGTTGGTNEKLFF.

This chain uses TRBV28 with TRBJ2-1; the D gene is possibly TRBD2 (6 bases). CDR1 and CDR2 from the germline V gene are MDHEN and SYDVKM. Trimming removed 6 bases from V and 5 bases from J, with 20 bases in between. This CDR3 region has 16 residues. CDR3 in DNA: TGTGCCAGCAGCCCCAGCCGGGAGAATCCCCACAATGAGCAGTTCTTC. Amino acid sequence: CASSPSRENPHNEQFF.

The rearrangement joins TRBV5-1 to TRBJ1-1; TRBD1 aligns across 10 bases. The junction had 3 bases not matched to a gene; V was cut back by 3 bases and J by 1 base. Germline values: CDR1 SGHRS, CDR2 YFSETQ. This CDR3 comprises 15 residues. The DNA for the CDR3 is TGCGCCAGCAGCTCCGGGACAGGGGAGAACACTGAAGCTTTCTTT. Translation gives CASSSGTGENTEAFF.

The chain recombines TRBV5-4 with TRBJ2-7, with 9 bases matching TRBD2. V shed 4 bases, J shed 2 bases, and the junction held 7 bases outside the gene matches. This CDR3 comprises 15 residues. The V gene's germline CDR1 is SGHNT and CDR2 YYREEE (reference sequence). The chain's CDR3 is CASSTLSGRTYEQYF. In DNA, the CDR3 is TGTGCCAGCAGCACCCTTAGCGGGAGAACCTACGAGCAGTACTTC.

The V gene is TRBV11-2, the J gene TRBJ2-3; TRBD2 matches 16 bases. The V gene end was trimmed by 4 bases and the J gene end by 0 bases; junction bases not matched to a gene: 4. This CDR3 comprises 18 residues. Germline CDR1 reads SGHAT; CDR2 reads FQNNGV. Here the CDR3 DNA reads TGTGCCAGCAGCTGGGGACTAGCGGGAGGGGAGAGCACAGATACGCAGTATTTT. It specifies CASSWGLAGGESTDTQYF.

The gene calls are TRBV10-1 and TRBJ2-3; TRBD2 matches 7 bases. The CDR3 length is 14 residues. Germline assignment: CDR1 WNHNN and CDR2 SYGVQD (reference sequence). With 7 bases clipped from V and 0 bases from J, the junction kept 4 bases outside the gene matches. CDR3 sequence reads: CASNLAESTDTQYF. CDR3 DNA: TGCGCCAGCAACCTAGCGGAGAGCACAGATACGCAGTATTTT.

This clone came up once. The V gene is TRBV7-9, the J gene TRBJ2-2; tentative D call: TRBD1 (6 bases). The CDR3 runs 16 residues. The V end lost 5 bases, the J end lost 1 base, and 14 bases lay between the germline ends. CDR1 SEHNR and CDR2 FQNEAQ come from the germline V gene (reference sequence). The CDR3, as DNA: TGTGCCAGCAGCCTCCCCCCAGGGGTGAACACCGGGGAGCTGTTTTTT. It is translated as CASSLPPGVNTGELFF.

The genes are TRBV25-1 and TRBJ1-1; D is ambiguous. This CDR3 has 13 residues. The ends were cut back, 8 bases at V and 4 bases at J, with 14 bases in the middle. In germline, CDR1 is MGHDK, CDR2 SYGVNS. CDR3 DNA sequence: TGTGCCAGCGAGACGGGATGGAGCACTGAAGCTTTCTTT. It encodes CASETGWSTEAFF.

CDR3: CAWRIGTPYGYTF. The CDR3 DNA sequence: TGTGCCTGGAGGATCGGGACACCCTATGGCTACACCTTC. The chain carries TRBV30 and TRBJ1-2, with D tentatively TRBD1 (6 bases). The germline V gene has CDR1 GTSNPN and CDR2 SVGIG (reference sequence). V lost 3 bases and J 4 bases, leaving 12 bases between the germline ends. The CDR3 runs to 13 residues.

J is TRBJ2-2 and V is TRBV4-3; no clear D gene. CDR3 length: 17 residues. Germline V gene lookup returns CDR1 LGHNA and CDR2 YSLEER. Deletions cut 5 bases from V and 4 bases from J, with 20 bases between. The CDR3 loop is CASSSLWPPRVTGELFF. CDR3 nucleotide sequence: TGCGCCAGCAGCTCGCTTTGGCCCCCCCGGGTCACCGGGGAGCTGTTTTTT.

V and J are TRBV7-2 and TRBJ2-1, with 9 positions matching TRBD1. CDR1 SGHTA and CDR2 FQGNSA come from the germline V gene. The junction had 3 bases not matched to a gene; V was cut back by 0 bases and J by 9 bases. CDR3 size: 14 residues. CDR3 sequence: CASSLAQGALEQFF. DNA of the CDR3: TGTGCCAGCAGCTTAGCACAGGGGGCTCTTGAGCAGTTCTTC.

This chain connects TRBV7-8 to TRBJ2-7, with D perhaps TRBD1 or TRBD2 (7 bases each). V was shortened by 5 bases and J by 6 bases, with 20 bases between the two germline ends. Germline loops: CDR1 SGHVS, CDR2 FQNEAQ. The CDR3 runs to 15 residues. The CDR3 DNA reads TGTGCCAGCAGCCAGGGGGGACTACTACGGTGCGAGCAGTACTTC. This translates into CASSQGGLLRCEQYF.

This chain links TRBV6-1 with TRBJ2-4; D might be TRBD1 (6 bases). V was trimmed by 4 bases and J by 1 base, leaving 20 bases between them. Germline-derived CDR1 and CDR2 are MNHNS and SASEGT. This CDR3 has 18 residues. The CDR3 region has the DNA TGTGCCAGCAGTGCCTACAGGGACCAGGGTAGGGCCAAAAACATTCAGTACTTC. Amino acid sequence: CASSAYRDQGRAKNIQYF.

This chain joins TRBV10-3 and TRBJ2-2, with 7 bases lining up with TRBD1. The length of the CDR3 is 14 residues. The germline CDR1 and CDR2 sequences are ENHRY and SYGVKD. The trim removed 9 bases at V and 1 base at J, leaving 5 bases unmatched. This CDR3 is CAIPGTVNTGELFF. CDR3 DNA: TGTGCCATTCCCGGGACAGTGAACACCGGGGAGCTGTTTTTT.

CDR3 sequence: CASSQGRSSYNSPLHF. CDR3 bases: TGCGCCAGCAGCCAAGGCCGTAGCTCCTATAATTCACCCCTCCACTTT. The chain has TRBV4-3 and TRBJ1-6, with D unclear. Trimming removed 1 base at V and 0 bases at J, with 7 bases between. The CDR3 extends over 16 amino acids. The germline V gene has CDR1 LGHNA and CDR2 YSLEER.

The sample holds a few counts of this clone. This chain links TRBV30 with TRBJ1-6; D is unclear. Trimming shortened V by 3 bases and J by 10 bases, and 10 bases separated the two germline ends. The CDR3 has 12 amino acids. Germline V gene lookup returns CDR1 GTSNPN and CDR2 SVGIG (reference sequence). CDR3 DNA sequence: TGTGCCTGGAGGGCCCTGAAGTCACCCCTCCACTTT. Its translation is CAWRALKSPLHF. The whole variable domain, filled in from reference TRBV30 and TRBJ1-6, reads SQTIHQWPATLVQPVGSPLSLECTVEGTSNPNLYWYRQAAGRGLQLLFYSVGIGQISSEVPQNLSASRPQDRQFILSSKKLLLSDSGFYLCAWRALKSPLHFGNGTRLTVT.

The CDR3 nucleotides are TGTGCCAGCAGCTTGAGAACTAGCGGTATCCCGGGTGAGCAGTTCTTC. The encoded protein is CASSLRTSGIPGEQFF. V is TRBV5-6 and J is TRBJ2-1, with 8 positions matching TRBD2. J gave up 9 bases and V 1 base, and 12 bases lay outside the gene matches. CDR1 SGHDT and CDR2 YYEEEE come from the germline V gene. The length of the CDR3 is 16 residues. The full variable domain, in which reference TRBV5-6 and TRBJ2-1 provide the parts outside the CDR3, is DAGVTQSPTHLIKTRGQQVTLRCSPKSGHDTVSWYQQALGQGPQFIFQYYEEEERQRGNFPDRFSGHQFPNYSSELNVNALLLGDSALYLCASSLRTSGIPGEQFFGPGTRLTVL.

V is TRBV7-9 and J is TRBJ1-6, with D hard to call. Between the trimmed V and J ends, which lost 4 bases and 0 bases, there was a span of 16 bases. Germline lookup yields CDR1 SEHNR and CDR2 FQNEAQ (reference sequence). CDR3 length equals 18 residues. CDR3 DNA sequence: TGTGCCAGCAGCTACGGCCGCGGGTCGAGCTCCTATAATTCACCCCTCCACTTT. Translating gives CASSYGRGSSSYNSPLHF. The full variable domain, in which reference TRBV7-9 and TRBJ1-6 provide the parts outside the CDR3, is DTGVSQNPRHKITKRGQNVTFRCDPISEHNRLYWYRQTLGQGPEFLTYFQNEAQLEKSRLLSDRFSAERPKGSFSTLEIQRTEQGDSAMYLCASSYGRGSSSYNSPLHFGNGTRLTVT.

V and J are TRBV7-3 and TRBJ2-2, with D hard to call. The CDR3 sequence is 14 residues long. V lost 5 bases and J lost 1, with 8 bases in between. Germline assignment: CDR1 SGHTA and CDR2 FQGTGA. CDR3 in amino acids: CASSPRRNTGELFF. The DNA of the CDR3 is TGTGCCAGCAGCCCCAGAAGGAACACCGGGGAGCTGTTTTTT.

The genes are TRBV9 and TRBJ2-5; D not resolved. The germline gives CDR1 SGDLS, CDR2 YYNGEE. V was pared by 0 bases and J by 1 base, with 10 bases between. CDR3 length equals 15 residues. CDR3 sequence reads: CASSVAAGRQETQYF. CDR3 nucleotides: TGTGCCAGCAGCGTAGCTGCAGGCCGCCAAGAGACCCAGTACTTC.

This sequence joins TRBV6-5 and TRBJ1-1, with D possibly TRBD1 on 5 matching bases. Looked up from germline, CDR1 is MNHEY and CDR2 is SVGAGI. This CDR3 has 16 amino acids. Trimming left V 4 bases short and J 1 base short, with 16 bases between. The CDR3 reads CASSSAGGRQNTEAFF. CDR3 coding DNA: TGTGCCAGCAGTTCCGCCGGGGGAAGGCAGAACACTGAAGCTTTCTTT.

This clone has a single count. V usage is TRBV19 and J usage is TRBJ2-1; D unclear. The germline V and J ends were trimmed by 3 bases and 10 bases, with 13 bases remaining between them. Germline CDR1 and CDR2: LNHDA and SQIVND (reference sequence). The CDR3 contains 13 residues. Here the CDR3 reads CASSILTNGEQFF. The CDR3 DNA reads TGTGCCAGTAGTATTTTGACCAACGGAGAGCAGTTCTTC.

The V call is TRBV2, the J call TRBJ2-2; no clear D. V was cut by 8 bases and J by 2 bases, with 9 bases left in between. The CDR3 spans 13 residues. Germline V gene sequence: CDR1 SNHLY, CDR2 FYNNEI. CDR3 region: CASRRPNTGELFF. CDR3 sequence (DNA): TGTGCCAGCCGTCGGCCTAACACCGGGGAGCTGTTTTTT. Combining the CDR3 with reference TRBV2 and TRBJ2-2 gives the whole variable domain EPEVTQTPSHQVTQMGQEVILRCVPISNHLYFYWYRQILGQKVEFLVSFYNNEISEKSEIFDDQFSVERPDGSNFTLKIRSTKLEDSAMYFCASRRPNTGELFFGEGSRLTVL.

Points on this clone: This specimen includes other DNA sequences encoding the same CDR3. This chain connects TRBV5-6 to TRBJ2-6; D is unresolved. V shed 2 bases and J shed 12 bases, with 12 bases lying between them. The germline V gene encodes CDR1 SGHDT and CDR2 YYEEEE. This CDR3 has 13 residues. In nucleotides, the CDR3 is TGTGCCAGCAGCTTCTGGCAGAGTTGCGTCCTGACTTTC. Its protein product is CASSFWQSCVLTF.

The chain uses TRBV5-1 and TRBJ2-7; D possibly corresponds to TRBD1 (8 bases). The germline V gene has CDR1 SGHRS and CDR2 YFSETQ. The ends were cut back, 2 bases at V and 6 bases at J, with 30 bases in the middle. This CDR3 has 19 residues. CDR3 DNA: TGCGCCAGCAGCTTCCCTCATCCGACAGGGGAGGGTTCTGTAGGCGAGCAGTACTTC. Translating gives CASSFPHPTGEGSVGEQYF.

The gene calls are TRBV10-3 and TRBJ2-7; TRBD2 matches at 13 bases. Losses at the gene ends were 4 bases for V and 1 base for J; bases not matched to a gene: 4. From germline, CDR1 is ENHRY and CDR2 SYGVKD. The CDR3 sequence is 16 residues long. The CDR3 is CAISGTSGRVSYEQYF. The CDR3 nucleotides are TGTGCCATCAGTGGGACTAGCGGGAGAGTTTCCTACGAGCAGTACTTC.

This clone came up once. The rearrangement links TRBV6-5 to TRBJ2-7; D unclear. Germline V lookup: CDR1 MNHEY, CDR2 SVGAGI. The CDR3 spans 14 residues. Trimming pared 5 bases from V and 4 bases from J, leaving 15 bases between. CDR3 nucleotides: TGTGCCAGCAGTCCCCGAAAAGCAGGTTACGAGCAGTACTTC. Protein product: CASSPRKAGYEQYF.